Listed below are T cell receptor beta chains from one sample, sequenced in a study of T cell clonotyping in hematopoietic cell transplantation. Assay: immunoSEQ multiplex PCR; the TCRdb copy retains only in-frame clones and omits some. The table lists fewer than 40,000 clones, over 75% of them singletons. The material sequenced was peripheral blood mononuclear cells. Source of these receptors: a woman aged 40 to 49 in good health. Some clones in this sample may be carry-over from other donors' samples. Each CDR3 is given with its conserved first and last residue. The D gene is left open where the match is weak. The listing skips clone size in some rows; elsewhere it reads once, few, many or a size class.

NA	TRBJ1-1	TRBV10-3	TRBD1	CAINRGQGSMNTEAFF	TGTGCCATCAATCGGGGACAGGGGTCTATGAACACTGAAGCTTTCTTT
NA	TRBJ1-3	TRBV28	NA	CASTPPAGDSGNTIYF	TGTGCCAGCACCCCCCCGGCAGGGGATTCTGGAAACACCATATATTTT
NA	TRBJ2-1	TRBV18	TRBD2	CASSPVLAGDEQFF	TGTGCCAGCTCACCGGTGTTAGCGGGAGATGAGCAGTTCTTC
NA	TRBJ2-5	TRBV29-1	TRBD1	CSVYGTGDLYETQYF	TGCAGCGTTTATGGGACAGGGGATTTGTACGAGACCCAGTACTTC
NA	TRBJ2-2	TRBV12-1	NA	CASSTGELFF	TGTGCCAGCAGCACCGGGGAGCTGTTTTTT
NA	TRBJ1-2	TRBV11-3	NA	CASSLEEDF	TGTGCCAGCAGCTTAGAAGAGGATTTC
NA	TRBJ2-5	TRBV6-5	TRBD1	CASSYSLGQGQETQYF	TGTGCCAGCAGTTACTCGCTGGGACAGGGGCAAGAGACCCAGTACTTC
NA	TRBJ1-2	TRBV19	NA	CASSITLLQSYGYTF	TGTGCCAGTAGTATTACACTGTTACAAAGCTATGGCTACACCTTC
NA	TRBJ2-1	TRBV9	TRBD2	CASSRREGANEQFF	TGTGCCAGCAGTCGGCGGGAGGGAGCCAATGAGCAGTTCTTC
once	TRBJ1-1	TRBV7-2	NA	CASSAVGGQNTEAFF	TGTGCCAGCAGCGCCGTCGGGGGGCAGAACACTGAAGCTTTCTTT
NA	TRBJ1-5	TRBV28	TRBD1	CASSLYHDRASRQPQHF	TGTGCCAGCAGTCTCTACCACGACAGGGCAAGTAGGCAGCCCCAGCATTTT
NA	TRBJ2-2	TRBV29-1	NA	CSFGQTPNTGELFF	TGCAGCTTCGGACAGACCCCTAACACCGGGGAGCTGTTTTTT
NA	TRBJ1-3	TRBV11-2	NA	CASSLEGRGGNTIYF	TGTGCCAGCAGCCTCGAGGGCAGGGGAGGAAACACCATATATTTT
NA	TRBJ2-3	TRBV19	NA	CASSIDGRTDTQYF	TGTGCCAGTAGTATAGATGGGCGCACAGATACGCAGTATTTT
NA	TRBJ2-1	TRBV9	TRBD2	CASTSGLAEHNEQFF	TGTGCCAGCACCTCAGGACTAGCAGAACACAATGAGCAGTTCTTC
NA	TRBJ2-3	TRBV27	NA	CASSLMRGTDTQYF	TGTGCCAGCAGTTTAATGAGGGGCACAGATACGCAGTATTTT
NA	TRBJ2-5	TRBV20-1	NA	CSAGQETQYF	TGCAGTGCTGGACAAGAGACCCAGTACTTC
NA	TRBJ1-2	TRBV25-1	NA	CASSEYRGSGYTF	TGTGCCAGCAGTGAATATCGAGGGTCTGGCTACACCTTC
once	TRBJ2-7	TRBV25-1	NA	CASSVTYSYEQYF	TGTGCCAGCAGTGTGACATACTCCTACGAGCAGTACTTC
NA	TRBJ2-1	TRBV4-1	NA	CASSHLDLLAYNEQFF	TGCGCCAGCAGCCACCTCGACCTGTTGGCGTACAATGAGCAGTTCTTC
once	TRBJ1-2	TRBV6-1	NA	CASSGWRDDYTF	TGTGCCAGCAGTGGATGGAGGGACGACTACACCTTC
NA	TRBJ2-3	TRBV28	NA	CASIPDTPIFTDTQYF	TGTGCCAGCATCCCGGACACGCCAATCTTCACAGATACGCAGTATTTT
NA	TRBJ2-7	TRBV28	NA	CASSRPEVAGTDEQYF	TGTGCCAGCAGTCGGCCCGAGGTTGCGGGAACCGACGAGCAGTACTTC
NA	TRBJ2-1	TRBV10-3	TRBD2	CRSIAGDSYNEQFF	TGTCGCAGTATAGCGGGAGACTCCTACAATGAGCAGTTCTTC
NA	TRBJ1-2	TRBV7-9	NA	CASSLGDYSGYGYTF	TGTGCCAGCAGCTTAGGCGATTACAGCGGCTATGGCTACACCTTC
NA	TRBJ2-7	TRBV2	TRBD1	CASVPGQHLYEQYF	TGTGCCAGCGTACCGGGACAGCACCTCTACGAGCAGTACTTC
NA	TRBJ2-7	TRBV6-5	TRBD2	CASTEAGVAGEQYF	TGTGCCAGCACGGAAGCGGGAGTGGCGGGCGAGCAGTACTTC